Below are 22 T cell receptor beta chains sequenced from a single sample in a study of blood T cell repertoires in COVID-19. The protocol was immunoSEQ multiplex PCR, while the TCRdb copy is restricted to in-frame clones and leaves out a portion. The profile shows some 200,000 clones, around four fifths of them singletons. The specimen was peripheral blood. Every receptor here comes from a woman aged 60 to 75 who had recovered from COVID-19.

The V gene is TRBV29-1, the J gene TRBJ2-7; 9 positions match TRBD2. Per germline, CDR1 SQVTM and CDR2 ANQGSEA. V lost 6 bases, J lost 2 bases, and 8 bases stayed unmatched. There are 14 residues in the CDR3. The chain's CDR3 is CSVPGSSGAYEQYF. In DNA form, the CDR3 reads TGCAGCGTCCCCGGATCTAGCGGGGCCTACGAGCAGTACTTC.

The rearrangement links TRBV11-2 to TRBJ1-2, with TRBD1 matching over 7 bases. CDR3 size: 15 residues. CDR1 is SGHAT and CDR2 is FQNNGV in the germline V gene. Trimming removed 5 bases from V and 8 bases from J; junction bases left unmatched: 14. Here the CDR3 reads CASSRSRGPLWGYTF. Here the CDR3 DNA reads TGTGCCAGCAGCCGATCGAGGGGGCCTCTGTGGGGCTACACCTTC.

The rearrangement joins TRBV9 to TRBJ2-1, with TRBD2 matching over 8 bases. This CDR3 spans 15 amino acids. Germline V CDR1 and CDR2: SGDLS, YYNGEE. The trim removed 2 bases at V and 4 bases at J, leaving 5 bases unmatched. The CDR3 sequence: CASSVLAGLYNEQFF. Written as DNA, the CDR3 is TGTGCCAGCAGCGTTCTAGCGGGCTTATACAATGAGCAGTTCTTC.

J is TRBJ1-2 and V is TRBV4-1, with D possibly matching TRBD1 (6 bases). The V end lost 7 bases, the J end lost 8 bases, and 17 bases lay between the germline ends. In germline, CDR1 is MGHRA, CDR2 YSYEKL. This CDR3 comprises 13 residues. For the CDR3, the DNA is TGCGCCAGCACCCCCCTAGGGGGAACGGGCTACACCTTC. Amino acid sequence: CASTPLGGTGYTF.

V gene TRBV9 combines with J gene TRBJ1-6; tentative D call: TRBD1 (6 bases). This CDR3 is built from 16 residues. CDR1 is SGDLS, CDR2 YYNGEE, per germline. Trimming removed 3 bases at V and 3 bases at J, with 13 bases between. The CDR3 loop is CASSEGGQIYNSPLHF. CDR3 coding DNA: TGTGCCAGCAGCGAGGGCGGACAGATCTATAATTCACCCCTCCACTTT.

The chain employs TRBV25-1 and TRBJ2-1; D is unclear. V was pared by 4 bases and J by 5 bases, with 6 bases between. CDR1 and CDR2 (germline): MGHDK, SYGVNS. The CDR3 is made up of 12 amino acids. CDR3: CASSGGHNEQFF. The DNA of the CDR3 is TGTGCCAGCAGTGGCGGTCACAATGAGCAGTTCTTC.

V and J are TRBV7-2 and TRBJ2-1; 12 nucleotides align to TRBD2. Germline V gives CDR1 SGHTA, CDR2 FQGNSA. V shed 2 bases, J shed 8 bases, and the junction held 13 bases outside the gene matches. The CDR3 covers 18 residues. The CDR3 region has the DNA TGTGCCAGCAGCTTAAGCCCTTCTAGCGGGGGGGCCAGGGATGAGCAGTTCTTC. Encoded protein: CASSLSPSSGGARDEQFF.

CDR3 DNA sequence: TGCGCCAGCAGAGGCAGGGAGGGCTATGGCTACACCTTC. Translating gives CASRGREGYGYTF. This chain uses TRBV5-1 with TRBJ1-2; D is possibly TRBD1 (5 bases). CDR3 length: 13 amino acids. Trimming took off 5 bases at V and 4 bases at J, with 12 bases between the two ends. Germline V gene data show CDR1 as SGHRS and CDR2 as YFSETQ.

The chain joins TRBV19 to TRBJ1-2; D not certain. The CDR3 sequence is 13 residues long. V was shortened by 5 bases and J by 8 bases, with 15 bases between the two germline ends. Germline V gives CDR1 LNHDA, CDR2 SQIVND (reference sequence). CDR3: CASSGRGPEGYTF. The CDR3 bases are TGTGCCAGTAGTGGCCGCGGGCCCGAAGGCTACACCTTC.

The chain couples TRBV18 to TRBJ1-2; D is undetermined. The CDR3 is made up of 14 amino acids. Germline V lookup: CDR1 KGHSH, CDR2 LQKENI. Trimming removed 0 bases from V and 8 bases from J, with 13 bases in between. DNA of the CDR3: TGTGCCAGCTCACCACCGGGTGACGCGGGAGGCTACACCTTC. Residues: CASSPPGDAGGYTF.

As for this clone: The same CDR3 also results from other DNA sequences found in this sample. V and J are TRBV2 and TRBJ1-2, with no clear D. Germline values: CDR1 SNHLY, CDR2 FYNNEI. The CDR3 extends over 13 amino acids. Trimming left V 5 bases short and J 1 base short, with 8 bases between. The CDR3 DNA is TGTGCCAGCAGTCGGGATATTAACTATGGCTACACCTTC. Translated: CASSRDINYGYTF.

The chain has TRBV7-8 and TRBJ1-4; possible D gene TRBD1, 6 bases. The ends were cut back, 1 base at V and 8 bases at J, with 14 bases in the middle. CDR1 is SGHVS and CDR2 is FQNEAQ in the germline V gene. This CDR3 has 15 residues. CDR3 bases: TGTGCCAGCAGCTTAGACAGGGAAAGTCGGGAAAAACTGTTTTTT. Translating it yields CASSLDRESREKLFF.

J is TRBJ2-5 and V is TRBV11-3; 8 nucleotides line up with TRBD1. J gave up 2 bases and V 4 bases, and 6 bases lay outside the gene matches. CDR1 and CDR2 (germline): SGHNT, YENEEA. The CDR3 loop spans 15 amino acids. CDR3 sequence reads: CASSSLDRGQETQYF. The CDR3 nucleotides are TGTGCCAGCAGCTCCCTCGACAGGGGACAAGAGACCCAGTACTTC.

J is TRBJ2-1 and V is TRBV5-1; TRBD1 is a possible D gene (6 bases). With 4 bases removed from V and 5 bases from J, the gap between germline ends came to 13 bases. The CDR3 is 14 residues long. Germline CDR1 SGHRS, CDR2 YFSETQ. CDR3 residues: CASSDRRGHNEQFF. For the CDR3, the DNA is TGCGCCAGCAGCGACCGCAGGGGACACAATGAGCAGTTCTTC.

This chain uses TRBV5-5 with TRBJ1-5; a possible D gene is TRBD1 (6 bases). The V and J ends lost 1 base and 5 bases respectively, with 7 bases between them. The CDR3 has 13 residues. CDR1 and CDR2 from the germline V gene are SGHKS and YYEKEE (reference sequence). In DNA form, the CDR3 reads TGTGCCAGCAGCTTGTCAGGGGATCAGCCCCAGCATTTT. It translates to CASSLSGDQPQHF.

The table lists this clone with a count of one. The chain uses TRBV30 and TRBJ1-5, with 7 bases lining up with TRBD1. Trimming removed 3 bases from V and 6 bases from J; junction bases left unmatched: 11. From germline, CDR1 is GTSNPN and CDR2 SVGIG (reference sequence). The CDR3 runs to 15 residues. As DNA, the CDR3 is TGTGCCTGGAGCGCGAATACAGGGGTGGGTCAGCCCCAGCATTTT. Protein sequence: CAWSANTGVGQPQHF.

This chain connects TRBV4-2 to TRBJ2-5, with 8 positions matching TRBD2. The V and J ends lost 0 bases and 4 bases, in that order; junction bases with no gene match: 7. Per germline, CDR1 LGHNA and CDR2 YNFKEQ. The CDR3 consists of 16 residues. The DNA for the CDR3 is TGTGCCAGCAGCCAAGATAGGGCGGGGGGAGGAGAGACCCAGTACTTC. Translating it yields CASSQDRAGGGETQYF.

The chain joins TRBV6-5 to TRBJ2-7; tentative D call: TRBD1 (5 bases). The CDR3 covers 14 residues. The germline V gene has CDR1 MNHEY and CDR2 SVGAGI. V was clipped by 6 bases and J by 0 bases, with 12 bases between them. The CDR3 sequence: CASSKRGSSYEQYF. The CDR3 bases are TGTGCCAGCAGCAAAAGGGGTAGCTCCTACGAGCAGTACTTC.

The CDR3 protein is CASSSGTVSSYEQYF. In nucleotides, the CDR3 is TGTGCCAGCAGCTCGGGGACAGTAAGCTCCTACGAGCAGTACTTC. This chain uses TRBV5-5 with TRBJ2-7; the match to TRBD1 covers 7 bases. Germline V lookup: CDR1 SGHKS, CDR2 YYEKEE (reference sequence). With 3 bases clipped from V and 0 bases from J, the junction kept 6 bases outside the gene matches. The CDR3 is 15 residues long. Based on the CDR3 plus reference TRBV5-5 and TRBJ2-7, the full variable domain is DAGVTQSPTHLIKTRGQQVTLRCSPISGHKSVSWYQQVLGQGPQFIFQYYEKEERGRGNFPDRFSARQFPNYSSELNVNALLLGDSALYLCASSSGTVSSYEQYFGPGTRLTVT.

This sequence joins TRBV10-3 and TRBJ1-5; TRBD1 might be the D (6 bases). Trimming left V 6 bases short and J 0 bases short, with 9 bases between. The CDR3 totals 14 residues. CDR1 and CDR2 (germline): ENHRY, SYGVKD. DNA of the CDR3: TGTGCCATCAGGCCGACAGGTAGCAATCAGCCCCAGCATTTT. It encodes CAIRPTGSNQPQHF.

To note about this clone: Mismatch with germline at one junction end may stem from a read error. The rearrangement links TRBV27 to TRBJ1-2; D remains unclear. The CDR3 runs 13 residues. Germline V CDR1 and CDR2: MNHEY, SMNVEV (reference sequence). This CDR3 is CAARGGANYGYTF. The CDR3 DNA reads TGTGCCGCCCGCGGAGGAGCTAATTATGGCTACACCTTC.

The V gene is TRBV7-3, the J gene TRBJ2-1; D is possibly TRBD1 (7 bases). V lost 5 bases and J 8 bases, leaving 19 bases between the germline ends. The CDR3 spans 15 residues. Germline V gives CDR1 SGHTA, CDR2 FQGTGA. The DNA for the CDR3 is TGTGCCAGCAGCAAAGGGGGCATGCCGGGGGATGAGCAGTTCTTC. The encoded protein is CASSKGGMPGDEQFF.